These 13 T cell receptor beta chains share one sample of origin, sequenced in a study of cytomegalovirus exposure and HLA in healthy donors. It was with 60 Vbeta and 13 Jbeta primers that the PCR ran. TCRdb's table, derived via immunoSEQ multiplex PCR, lists solely in-frame clones and lacks some. This table holds roughly 120,000 clones, over 65% found once. The sequencing input was PBMCs. These receptors were taken from a woman aged 18-30 years in good health and CMV-seronegative.

This clone was picked up a small number of times. V and J are TRBV14 and TRBJ2-5, with TRBD1 identical over 7 bases. This CDR3 contains 15 residues. The J segment lost 7 bases and the V segment lost 0 bases, leaving 8 bases of the junction unmatched. Germline assignment: CDR1 SGHDN and CDR2 FVKESK. CDR3 nucleotides: TGTGCCAGCAGCCAAGACACAGGGGTGGTAGGGACCCAGTACTTC. It is translated as CASSQDTGVVGTQYF.

The chain employs TRBV30 and TRBJ1-1; D is undetermined. The CDR3 is 16 amino acids. With 3 bases removed from V and 1 base from J, the gap between germline ends came to 18 bases. Germline values: CDR1 GTSNPN, CDR2 SVGIG (reference sequence). CDR3 in amino acids: CAWRFRPQARNTEAFF. For the CDR3, the DNA is TGTGCCTGGAGGTTTCGTCCGCAGGCAAGGAACACTGAAGCTTTCTTT. Drawing the rest from reference TRBV30 and TRBJ1-1, the complete variable domain is SQTIHQWPATLVQPVGSPLSLECTVEGTSNPNLYWYRQAAGRGLQLLFYSVGIGQISSEVPQNLSASRPQDRQFILSSKKLLLSDSGFYLCAWRFRPQARNTEAFFGQGTRLTVV.

The V gene is TRBV7-2, the J gene TRBJ2-1; 11 bases are shared with TRBD2. The CDR3 runs 16 residues. The germline V gene encodes CDR1 SGHTA and CDR2 FQGNSA. Trimming took 6 bases from V and 3 from J; bases not matched to a gene: 7. The CDR3 DNA is TGTGCCAGCAGTTTTAGCGGGAGGGCGGGCTACAATGAGCAGTTCTTC. Translating gives CASSFSGRAGYNEQFF.

The chain employs TRBV27 and TRBJ2-2; TRBD1 agrees at 9 bases. With V trimmed by 4 bases and J by 7 bases, 7 bases remained unmatched. Germline CDR1 reads MNHEY; CDR2 reads SMNVEV (reference sequence). The CDR3 is made up of 15 amino acids. In DNA, the CDR3 is TGTGCCAGCAGTTCTTGGACAGGGGTAGTCGGGGAGCTGTTTTTT. This encodes CASSSWTGVVGELFF.

The chain carries TRBV5-4 and TRBJ1-3, with 7 nucleotides matching TRBD1. V was clipped by 4 bases and J by 4 bases; unmatched bases: 5. CDR1 is SGHNT, CDR2 YYREEE, per germline (reference sequence). The CDR3 runs 14 residues. The DNA for the CDR3 is TGTGCCAGCAGCGCTCGGGACAGAGGAAACACCATATATTTT. Amino acids: CASSARDRGNTIYF. Using reference TRBV5-4 and TRBJ1-3 for the parts outside the CDR3, the full variable domain is ETGVTQSPTHLIKTRGQQVTLRCSSQSGHNTVSWYQQALGQGPQFIFQYYREEENGRGNFPPRFSGLQFPNYSSELNVNALELDDSALYLCASSARDRGNTIYFGEGSWLTVV.

The rearrangement uses TRBV15 and TRBJ2-2; the match to TRBD2 covers 8 bases. Germline CDR1 LNHNV, CDR2 YYDKDF (reference sequence). This CDR3 spans 18 amino acids. After removal of 2 bases from V and 6 bases from J, the junction contained 14 bases not matched to a gene. Written as DNA, the CDR3 is TGTGCCACCAGCAGATACCAACCTATCGCGGGGGGCGCCGGGGAGCTGTTTTTT. Amino acid sequence: CATSRYQPIAGGAGELFF.

This clone was recorded a few times. The rearrangement joins TRBV5-1 to TRBJ1-4; 7 positions agree with TRBD1. The CDR3 consists of 15 residues. CDR1 SGHRS and CDR2 YFSETQ come from the germline V gene. V lost 4 bases to trimming and J lost 2 bases; unmatched junction nucleotides: 5. The CDR3: CASSPTGATNEKLFF. As DNA, the CDR3 is TGCGCCAGCAGCCCCACAGGGGCTACTAATGAAAAACTGTTTTTT.

The rearrangement joins TRBV18 to TRBJ2-2; TRBD2 agrees at 13 bases. The V gene end was trimmed by 2 bases and the J gene end by 0 bases; junction bases not matched to a gene: 0. The CDR3 contains 17 residues. Germline-derived CDR1 and CDR2 are KGHSH and LQKENI. The CDR3 here is CASSPTSGGANTGELFF. Written as DNA, the CDR3 is TGTGCCAGCTCACCAACTAGCGGGGGGGCGAACACCGGGGAGCTGTTTTTT.

This chain joins TRBV28 and TRBJ1-5; D call uncertain. The length of the CDR3 is 11 residues. V was pared by 11 bases and J by 5 bases, with 10 bases between. CDR1 and CDR2 (germline): MDHEN, SYDVKM. In DNA form, the CDR3 reads TGTGCCCTGGGAGGGTATCAGCCCCAGCATTTT. Its translation: CALGGYQPQHF.

V and J are TRBV7-2 and TRBJ1-1; possibly TRBD1 for D (6 bases). Germline loops: CDR1 SGHTA, CDR2 FQGNSA. V lost 5 bases and J lost 0, with 19 bases in between. The CDR3 spans 17 residues. The CDR3 nucleotides read TGTGCCAGCAGCCTAGGTTCCCCAGGACAGATGAACACTGAAGCTTTCTTT. Protein: CASSLGSPGQMNTEAFF. Combining the CDR3 with reference TRBV7-2 and TRBJ1-1 gives the whole variable domain GAGVSQSPSNKVTEKGKDVELRCDPISGHTALYWYRQSLGQGLEFLIYFQGNSAPDKSGLPSDRFSAERTGGSVSTLTIQRTQQEDSAVYLCASSLGSPGQMNTEAFFGQGTRLTVV.

The chain carries TRBV9 and TRBJ2-1, with TRBD2 matching over 8 bases. CDR1 is SGDLS and CDR2 is YYNGEE in the germline V gene. The CDR3 is 14 residues long. J lost 6 bases, V lost 4 bases, and 6 bases had no gene match. In DNA form, the CDR3 reads TGTGCCAGCAGCCCCGGGACTAGACTCAATGAGCAGTTCTTC. Translated: CASSPGTRLNEQFF. Together with reference TRBV9 and TRBJ2-1, the CDR3 gives the full variable domain: DSGVTQTPKHLITATGQRVTLRCSPRSGDLSVYWYQQSLDQGLQFLIQYYNGEERAKGNILERFSAQQFPDLHSELNLSSLELGDSALYFCASSPGTRLNEQFFGPGTRLTVL.

The chain is built from TRBV7-9 and TRBJ1-1, with 8 nucleotides matching TRBD1. Per the germline V gene, CDR1 is SEHNR and CDR2 is FQNEAQ (reference sequence). With V trimmed by 2 bases and J by 1 base, 3 bases remained unmatched. This CDR3 comprises 15 residues. CDR3 protein: CASSLFGTGNTEAFF. In nucleotides, the CDR3 is TGTGCCAGCAGCTTATTTGGGACAGGGAACACTGAAGCTTTCTTT.

This clone was seen a single time. V gene TRBV11-2 combines with J gene TRBJ1-1, with TRBD1 identical over 9 bases. Trimming took 7 bases from V and 1 from J; bases not matched to a gene: 4. Germline V gene sequence: CDR1 SGHAT, CDR2 FQNNGV. The CDR3 runs to 14 residues. The DNA of the CDR3 is TGTGCCAGCAAGAAGGGACAGGGGAACACTGAAGCTTTCTTT. It encodes CASKKGQGNTEAFF.